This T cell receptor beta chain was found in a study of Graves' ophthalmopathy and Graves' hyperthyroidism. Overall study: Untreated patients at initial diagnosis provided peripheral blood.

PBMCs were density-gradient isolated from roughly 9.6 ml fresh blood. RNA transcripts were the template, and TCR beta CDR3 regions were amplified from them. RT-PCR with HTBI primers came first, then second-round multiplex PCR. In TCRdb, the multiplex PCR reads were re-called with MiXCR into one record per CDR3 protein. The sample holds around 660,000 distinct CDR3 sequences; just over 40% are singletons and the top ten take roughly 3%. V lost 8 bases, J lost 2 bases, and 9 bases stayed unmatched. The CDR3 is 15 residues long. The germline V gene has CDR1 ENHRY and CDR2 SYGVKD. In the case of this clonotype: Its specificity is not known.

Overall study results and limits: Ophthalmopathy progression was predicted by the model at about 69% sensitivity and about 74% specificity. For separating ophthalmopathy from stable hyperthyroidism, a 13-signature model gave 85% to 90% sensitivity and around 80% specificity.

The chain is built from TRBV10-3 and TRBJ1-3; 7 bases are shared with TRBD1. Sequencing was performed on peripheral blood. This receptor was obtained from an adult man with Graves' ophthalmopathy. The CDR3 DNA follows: TGTGCCATCGCGGTTGGGGACAGTACTGGAAACACCATATATTTT. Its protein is CAIAVGDSTGNTIYF.